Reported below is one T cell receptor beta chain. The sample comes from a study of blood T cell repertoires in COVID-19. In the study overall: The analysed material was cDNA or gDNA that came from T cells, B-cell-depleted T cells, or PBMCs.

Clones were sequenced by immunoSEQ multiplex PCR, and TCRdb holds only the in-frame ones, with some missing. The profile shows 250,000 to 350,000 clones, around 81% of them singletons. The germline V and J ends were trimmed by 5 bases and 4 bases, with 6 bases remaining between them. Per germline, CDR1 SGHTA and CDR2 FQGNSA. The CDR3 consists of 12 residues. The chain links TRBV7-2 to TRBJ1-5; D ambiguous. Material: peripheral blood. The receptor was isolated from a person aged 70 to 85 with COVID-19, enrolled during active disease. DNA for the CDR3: TGTGCCAGCAGCATTCAGAATCAGCCCCAGCATTTT. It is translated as CASSIQNQPQHF. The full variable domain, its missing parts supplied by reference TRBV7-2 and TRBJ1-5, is GAGVSQSPSNKVTEKGKDVELRCDPISGHTALYWYRQSLGQGLEFLIYFQGNSAPDKSGLPSDRFSAERTGGSVSTLTIQRTQQEDSAVYLCASSIQNQPQHFGDGTRLSIL.